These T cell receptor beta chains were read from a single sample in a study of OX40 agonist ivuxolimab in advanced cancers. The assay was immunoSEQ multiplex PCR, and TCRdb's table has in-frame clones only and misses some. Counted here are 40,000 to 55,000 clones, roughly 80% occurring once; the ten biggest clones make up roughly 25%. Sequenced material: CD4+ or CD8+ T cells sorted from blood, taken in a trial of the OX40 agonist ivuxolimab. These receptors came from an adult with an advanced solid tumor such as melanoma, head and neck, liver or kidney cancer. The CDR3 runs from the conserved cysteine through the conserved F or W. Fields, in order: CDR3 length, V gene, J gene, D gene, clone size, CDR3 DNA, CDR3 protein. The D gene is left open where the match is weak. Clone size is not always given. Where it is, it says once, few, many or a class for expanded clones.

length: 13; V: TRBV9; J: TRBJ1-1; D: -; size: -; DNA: TGTGCCAGCAGGCCTCCCACCAGCTCAGAGGCTTTCTTT; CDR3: CASRPPTSSEAFF
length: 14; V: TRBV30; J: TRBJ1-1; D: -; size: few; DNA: TGTGCCTGGATAGTCGCGACTGGGCTAACTGAAGCTTTCTTT; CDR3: CAWIVATGLTEAFF
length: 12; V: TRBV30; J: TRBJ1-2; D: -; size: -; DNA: TGTGCCTGGAGTGTAGACATGCATGGCTACACCTTC; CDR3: CAWSVDMHGYTF
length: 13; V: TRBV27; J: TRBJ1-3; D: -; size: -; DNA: TGTGCCAGCAGTCCGGACCCTGGAAACACCATATATTTT; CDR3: CASSPDPGNTIYF
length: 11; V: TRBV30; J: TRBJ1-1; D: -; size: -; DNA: TGTGTCTGGAGTGTACTAAGGGACACCGGCTTT; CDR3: CVWSVLRDTGF
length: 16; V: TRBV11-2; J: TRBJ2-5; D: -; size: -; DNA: TGTGCCAGCAGCTTATGGAGGGGAGGACCTAAAGAGACCCAGTACTTC; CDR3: CASSLWRGGPKETQYF
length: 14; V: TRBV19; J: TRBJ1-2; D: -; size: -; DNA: TGTGCCAGTACCGAGGCGGGAGTGGACTATGGCTACACCTTC; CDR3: CASTEAGVDYGYTF
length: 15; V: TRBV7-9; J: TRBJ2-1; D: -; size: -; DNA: TGTGCCAGCAGCTTAGCAAGGGTAGAATCGGCTGAGCAGTTCTTC; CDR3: CASSLARVESAEQFF
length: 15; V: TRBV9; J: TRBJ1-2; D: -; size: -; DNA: TGTGCCAGCAGCCCTGGCGGGTTTGCTAACTATGGCTACACCTTC; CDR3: CASSPGGFANYGYTF
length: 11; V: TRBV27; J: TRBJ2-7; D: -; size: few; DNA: TGTGCCAGCAGGTACGGGTACGAGCAGTACTTC; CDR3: CASRYGYEQYF
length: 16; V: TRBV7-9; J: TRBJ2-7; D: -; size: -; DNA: TGTGCCAGCCTCTACTCCCTGGGACATAAAACCTACGAGCAGTACTTC; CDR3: CASLYSLGHKTYEQYF
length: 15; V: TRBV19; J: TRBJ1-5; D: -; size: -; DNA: TGTGCCAGTAGTATAGGGGGGAATAGCAATCAGCCCCAGCATTTT; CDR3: CASSIGGNSNQPQHF
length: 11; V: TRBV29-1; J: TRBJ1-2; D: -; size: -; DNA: TGCAGCGTTCCGGGTTTTGATGGCTACACCTTC; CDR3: CSVPGFDGYTF